This record looks at one T cell receptor (beta chain) sequence and its context. Its matching antigen is unknown. This sample is part of a study of cytomegalovirus exposure and HLA in healthy donors. With 60 Vbeta and 13 Jbeta primers, the PCR was carried out. Some clones are missing from TCRdb's copy, which holds only in-frame ones; the method was immunoSEQ multiplex PCR. This table has about 80,000 clones, over 70% appearing once. Nominally healthy donors provided the samples, though records likely missed some immune exposures. The germline V gene has CDR1 MNHEY and CDR2 SMNVEV (reference sequence). With V trimmed by 8 bases and J by 0 bases, 8 bases remained unmatched. This CDR3 is built from 15 residues. Study-level points and caveats: Analysis performed later found around 15,000 TCR beta sequences associated with HLA alleles at 0.05 false discovery rate. Specificity for CMV antigens was confirmed in vitro for three of the CMV-associated chains. Sequencing depth roughly uniform across donors was assumed in presence/absence analyses.

The sequence was collected from a middle-aged woman in good health and CMV-seronegative. The chain uses TRBV27 and TRBJ2-3, with 7 bases that match TRBD2. Sequenced material: PBMCs. The CDR3 DNA sequence: TGTGCCAGCGGCTTAGCGGGCCTAAGCACAGATACGCAGTATTTT. Translation: CASGLAGLSTDTQYF.